This TCR beta chain was recorded in a study of blood T cell repertoires in COVID-19. The CDR3 covers 14 residues. Germline trimming cut 3 bases from V and 6 bases from J; bases unmatched to any gene: 4. Germline CDR1 is LGHNA and CDR2 is YSLEER. In the original processing: By means of reference gene primer amplification, nucleated cell counts were estimated. Sequencing used immunoSEQ multiplex PCR; TCRdb keeps in-frame clones, though not all of them. Clonal size and the V and J genes are those of that table, whereas D and trimming came from the DNA. The sample yields about 36,000 clones, around 85% seen once.

This sequence originates from a human donor in a cohort sampled during active COVID-19. The material sequenced was peripheral blood. The chain is built from TRBV4-3 and TRBJ1-4, with 7 bases fitting TRBD1. The chain's CDR3 is CASSQGQLDEKLFF. Written as DNA, the CDR3 is TGCGCCAGCAGCCAGGGACAGTTGGATGAAAAACTGTTTTTT.